The rows below give T cell receptor beta chains drawn from one sample of a study of blood T cell repertoires in COVID-19. The protocol was immunoSEQ multiplex PCR, while the TCRdb copy is restricted to in-frame clones and leaves out a portion. The data contain 74,000 or so clones, approximately 89% of them singletons. Sequencing input: peripheral blood. These receptors all come from a man aged 50-59 years with active COVID-19. Both conserved end residues are trimmed from each CDR3. Part of the rows lack a size; the others show once, few, many or a class for expanded clones.

v_gene: TRBV10-3
len: 11
abundance: NA
CDR3aa: AISTSGTDTQY

v_gene: TRBV18
len: 12
abundance: NA
CDR3aa: ASSSQGSNQPQH

v_gene: TRBV10-2
len: 13
abundance: NA
CDR3aa: ASSLQTRLGPQAF

v_gene: TRBV25-1
len: 10
abundance: NA
CDR3aa: ASMNREDGYT

v_gene: TRBV21-1
len: 11
abundance: NA
CDR3aa: ASSGDRGYEQY

v_gene: TRBV12-3/TRBV12-4
len: 11
abundance: once
CDR3aa: ASSFNSGYGYT

v_gene: TRBV19
len: 10
abundance: NA
CDR3aa: ASNSFSYGYT

v_gene: TRBV5-5
len: 9
abundance: NA
CDR3aa: ASSLVGAET

v_gene: TRBV11-2
len: 11
abundance: NA
CDR3aa: ASSLDGDYGYT

v_gene: TRBV12-5
len: 14
abundance: NA
CDR3aa: ASGLVLRGGGETQY

v_gene: TRBV11-2
len: 14
abundance: NA
CDR3aa: ASSLAVSGGAYEQY

v_gene: TRBV2
len: 13
abundance: NA
CDR3aa: ASGGTGTNTDTQY

v_gene: TRBV4-3
len: 12
abundance: NA
CDR3aa: ASSQDLGGTEAF

v_gene: TRBV19
len: 12
abundance: many
CDR3aa: ASSMGQGTYGYT

v_gene: TRBV2
len: 9
abundance: NA
CDR3aa: ASVVVGELF

v_gene: TRBV24-1
len: 15
abundance: NA
CDR3aa: ATSAPWGGQGTGELF

v_gene: TRBV10-3
len: 12
abundance: NA
CDR3aa: AISEWGQTYEQY

v_gene: TRBV9
len: 11
abundance: NA
CDR3aa: ASSLGQGDEQF

v_gene: TRBV21-1
len: 13
abundance: NA
CDR3aa: ASSKGLAGTDTQY

v_gene: TRBV7-8
len: 11
abundance: NA
CDR3aa: ASSLQEDTEAF

v_gene: TRBV7-2
len: 12
abundance: NA
CDR3aa: ASSRSPGGETQY

v_gene: TRBV11-3
len: 12
abundance: NA
CDR3aa: ASSFGAGGDTQY

v_gene: TRBV18
len: 11
abundance: NA
CDR3aa: ASSPSRSDTQY

v_gene: TRBV15
len: 13
abundance: NA
CDR3aa: ATSRATGSNEKLF

v_gene: TRBV2
len: 11
abundance: NA
CDR3aa: ASRRDSLYEQY

v_gene: TRBV18
len: 14
abundance: NA
CDR3aa: ASSPRDRGQEQPQH

v_gene: TRBV5-6
len: 13
abundance: NA
CDR3aa: ASSLSQGARRSQY

v_gene: TRBV27
len: 14
abundance: NA
CDR3aa: ASSPLGTGGKDTQY

v_gene: TRBV7-9
len: 13
abundance: NA
CDR3aa: ASSLTTYNGSEAF

v_gene: TRBV10-3
len: 13
abundance: NA
CDR3aa: AASSGGRTYNEQF

v_gene: TRBV6-5
len: 10
abundance: NA
CDR3aa: HTGQGRDTQY

v_gene: TRBV5-6
len: 12
abundance: once
CDR3aa: ASSLGGRQGKAF

v_gene: TRBV27
len: 12
abundance: NA
CDR3aa: ASRPLAGTDTQY

v_gene: TRBV5-5
len: 11
abundance: NA
CDR3aa: ASSGENQETQY

v_gene: TRBV27
len: 15
abundance: once
CDR3aa: ASSLSTLGGVSGGYT

v_gene: TRBV5-1
len: 12
abundance: NA
CDR3aa: ASSSTGGRTEAF

v_gene: TRBV2
len: 14
abundance: NA
CDR3aa: ASSDPGQGFYNEQF

v_gene: TRBV7-2
len: 12
abundance: NA
CDR3aa: ASSLAYRNTEAF

v_gene: TRBV10-2
len: 12
abundance: NA
CDR3aa: ASSEQTGGKGYT

v_gene: TRBV2
len: 13
abundance: NA
CDR3aa: ASSLGQGASYEQY

v_gene: TRBV19
len: 15
abundance: NA
CDR3aa: ASSTSQRQLAKNIQY

v_gene: TRBV7-2
len: 13
abundance: NA
CDR3aa: ASSLNRDIYNEQF

v_gene: TRBV13
len: 14
abundance: NA
CDR3aa: ASSLDRLFGGNEQF

v_gene: TRBV7-6
len: 13
abundance: NA
CDR3aa: ASSTEKGRQEKLF

v_gene: TRBV10-3
len: 11
abundance: NA
CDR3aa: AIGALDNSPLH

v_gene: TRBV5-4
len: 10
abundance: NA
CDR3aa: AIMGPGNEQF

v_gene: TRBV10-3
len: 12
abundance: NA
CDR3aa: AISESGGGNEQY

v_gene: TRBV3-1/TRBV3-2
len: 12
abundance: once
CDR3aa: ASSQVPRRYEQY

v_gene: TRBV5-1
len: 13
abundance: NA
CDR3aa: ASSLGAGRNTEAF

v_gene: TRBV9
len: 14
abundance: NA
CDR3aa: ASSVGRLAYQETQY

v_gene: TRBV19
len: 17
abundance: NA
CDR3aa: ASSKSTSGGAYHTGELF

v_gene: TRBV4-1
len: 16
abundance: NA
CDR3aa: ASSRPVESIGTGAGYT

v_gene: TRBV9
len: 13
abundance: NA
CDR3aa: ASSVGVHNTGELF

v_gene: TRBV7-9
len: 13
abundance: few
CDR3aa: ASSPLRGDVDTQY

v_gene: TRBV5-6
len: 13
abundance: once
CDR3aa: ASSLSASSYNEQF

v_gene: TRBV6-5
len: 12
abundance: NA
CDR3aa: ASSSPNTYNEQF